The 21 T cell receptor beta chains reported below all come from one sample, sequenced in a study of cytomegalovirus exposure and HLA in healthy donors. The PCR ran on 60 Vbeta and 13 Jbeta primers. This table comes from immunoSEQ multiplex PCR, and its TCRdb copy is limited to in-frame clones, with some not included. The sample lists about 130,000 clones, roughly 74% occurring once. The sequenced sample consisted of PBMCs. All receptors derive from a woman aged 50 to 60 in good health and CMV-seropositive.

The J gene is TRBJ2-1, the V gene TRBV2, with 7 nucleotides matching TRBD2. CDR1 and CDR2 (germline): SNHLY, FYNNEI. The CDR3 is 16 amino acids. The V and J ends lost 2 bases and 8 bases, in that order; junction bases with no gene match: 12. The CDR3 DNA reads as TGTGCCAGCAGTGAATTCCTGCGGGGGTTACAATATGAGCAGTTCTTC. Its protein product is CASSEFLRGLQYEQFF.

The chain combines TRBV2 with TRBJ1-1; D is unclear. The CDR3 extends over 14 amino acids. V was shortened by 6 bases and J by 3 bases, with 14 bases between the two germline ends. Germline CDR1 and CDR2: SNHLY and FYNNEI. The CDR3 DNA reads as TGTGCCAGCAGAGAGGGTGTTTCCTACACTGAAGCTTTCTTT. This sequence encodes CASREGVSYTEAFF. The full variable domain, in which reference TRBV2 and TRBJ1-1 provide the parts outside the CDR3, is EPEVTQTPSHQVTQMGQEVILRCVPISNHLYFYWYRQILGQKVEFLVSFYNNEISEKSEIFDDQFSVERPDGSNFTLKIRSTKLEDSAMYFCASREGVSYTEAFFGQGTRLTVV.

In DNA form, the CDR3 reads TGCGCCAGCAGTGACAACAGGGGGACAAGGGGCTACACCTTC. Protein: CASSDNRGTRGYTF. This sequence joins TRBV4-1 and TRBJ1-2, with TRBD1 matching 8 bases. Per germline, CDR1 MGHRA and CDR2 YSYEKL. CDR3 length: 14 amino acids. V lost 6 bases, J lost 8 bases, and 11 bases stayed unmatched.

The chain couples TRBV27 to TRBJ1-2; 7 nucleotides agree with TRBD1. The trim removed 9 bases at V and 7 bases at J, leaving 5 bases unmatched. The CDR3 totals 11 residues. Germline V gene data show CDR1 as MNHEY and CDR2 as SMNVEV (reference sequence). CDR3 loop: CASGRGPGYTF. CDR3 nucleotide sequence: TGTGCCAGTGGTAGGGGGCCTGGCTACACCTTC.

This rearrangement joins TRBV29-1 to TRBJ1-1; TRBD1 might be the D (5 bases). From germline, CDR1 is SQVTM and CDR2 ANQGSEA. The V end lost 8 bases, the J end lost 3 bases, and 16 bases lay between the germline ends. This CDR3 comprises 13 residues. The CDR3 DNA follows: TGCAGCTCCCGGAAGGGGTTGGACACTGAAGCTTTCTTT. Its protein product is CSSRKGLDTEAFF.

The CDR3: CASSFVVGETQYF. CDR3 DNA: TGCGCCAGCAGCTTCGTAGTCGGGGAGACCCAGTACTTC. V usage is TRBV5-1 and J usage is TRBJ2-5; D uncertain. V lost 2 bases and J lost 5, with 10 bases in between. The CDR3 is made up of 13 amino acids. Germline loops: CDR1 SGHRS, CDR2 YFSETQ.

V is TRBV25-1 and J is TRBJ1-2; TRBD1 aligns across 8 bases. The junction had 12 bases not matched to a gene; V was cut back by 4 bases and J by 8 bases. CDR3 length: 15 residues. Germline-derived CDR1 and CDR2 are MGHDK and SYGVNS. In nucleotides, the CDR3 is TGTGCCAGCAGTGCCCCGGGGCAGGGGGCGCCCGGCTACACCTTC. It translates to CASSAPGQGAPGYTF.

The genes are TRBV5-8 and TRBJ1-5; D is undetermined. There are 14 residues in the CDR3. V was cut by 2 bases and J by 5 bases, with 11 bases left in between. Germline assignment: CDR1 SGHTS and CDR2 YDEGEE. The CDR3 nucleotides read TGTGCCAGCAGCTTCAACAGTGTGGATCAGCCCCAGCATTTT. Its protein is CASSFNSVDQPQHF.

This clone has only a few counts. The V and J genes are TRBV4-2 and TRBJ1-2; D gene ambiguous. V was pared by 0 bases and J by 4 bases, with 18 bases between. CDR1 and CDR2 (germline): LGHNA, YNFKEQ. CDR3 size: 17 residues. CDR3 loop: CASSQDSNYWHRYGYTF. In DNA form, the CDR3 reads TGTGCCAGCAGCCAAGACAGCAACTACTGGCACCGCTATGGCTACACCTTC.

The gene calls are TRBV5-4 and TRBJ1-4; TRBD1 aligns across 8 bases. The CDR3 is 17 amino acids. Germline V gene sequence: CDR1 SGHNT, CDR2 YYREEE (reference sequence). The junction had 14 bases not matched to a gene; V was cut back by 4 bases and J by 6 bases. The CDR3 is CASSRSIGGQGDEKLFF. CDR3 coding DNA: TGTGCCAGCAGCCGATCAATAGGTGGACAGGGTGATGAAAAACTGTTTTTT.

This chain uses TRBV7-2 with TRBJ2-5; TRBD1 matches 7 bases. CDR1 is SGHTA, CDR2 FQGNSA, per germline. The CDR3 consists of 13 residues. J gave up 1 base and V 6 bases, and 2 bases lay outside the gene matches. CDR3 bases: TGTGCCAGCAGTAGGGACAGCCAAGAGACCCAGTACTTC. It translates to CASSRDSQETQYF. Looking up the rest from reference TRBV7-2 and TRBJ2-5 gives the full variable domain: GAGVSQSPSNKVTEKGKDVELRCDPISGHTALYWYRQSLGQGLEFLIYFQGNSAPDKSGLPSDRFSAERTGGSVSTLTIQRTQQEDSAVYLCASSRDSQETQYFGPGTRLLVL.

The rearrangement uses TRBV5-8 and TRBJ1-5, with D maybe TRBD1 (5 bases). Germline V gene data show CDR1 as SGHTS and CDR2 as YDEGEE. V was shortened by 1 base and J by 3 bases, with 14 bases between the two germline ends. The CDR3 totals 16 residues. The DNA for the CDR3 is TGTGCCAGCAGCTTGTCGGGGGACTCATTCAATCAGCCCCAGCATTTT. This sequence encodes CASSLSGDSFNQPQHF.

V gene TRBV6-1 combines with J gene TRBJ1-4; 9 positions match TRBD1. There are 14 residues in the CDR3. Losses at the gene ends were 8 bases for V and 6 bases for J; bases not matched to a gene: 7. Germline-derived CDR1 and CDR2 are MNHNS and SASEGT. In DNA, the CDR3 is TGTGCCAGCGTTGAGGACAGGGGTCATGAAAAACTGTTTTTT. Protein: CASVEDRGHEKLFF.

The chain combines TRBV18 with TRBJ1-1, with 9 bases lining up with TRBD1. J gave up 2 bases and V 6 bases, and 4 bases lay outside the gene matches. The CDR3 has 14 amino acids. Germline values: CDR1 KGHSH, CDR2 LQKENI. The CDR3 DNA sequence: TGTGCCAGCTCCTGGGACAGGGAAAACACTGAAGCTTTCTTT. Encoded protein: CASSWDRENTEAFF. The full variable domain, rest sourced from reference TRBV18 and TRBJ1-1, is NAGVMQNPRHLVRRRGQEARLRCSPMKGHSHVYWYRQLPEEGLKFMVYLQKENIIDESGMPKERFSAEFPKEGPSILRIQQVVRGDSAAYFCASSWDRENTEAFFGQGTRLTVV.

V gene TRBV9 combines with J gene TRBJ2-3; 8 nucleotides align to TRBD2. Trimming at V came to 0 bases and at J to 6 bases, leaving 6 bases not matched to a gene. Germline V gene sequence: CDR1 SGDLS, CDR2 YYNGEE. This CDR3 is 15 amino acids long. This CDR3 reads CASSVVGGAADTQYF. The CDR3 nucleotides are TGTGCCAGCAGCGTAGTCGGGGGGGCAGCCGATACGCAGTATTTT.

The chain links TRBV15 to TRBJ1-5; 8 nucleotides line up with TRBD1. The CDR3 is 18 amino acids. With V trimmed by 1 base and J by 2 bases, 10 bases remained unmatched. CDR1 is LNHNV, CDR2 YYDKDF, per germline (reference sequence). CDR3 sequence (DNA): TGTGCCACCAGCAGAGGAGGACAGGGTATTATTGGCAATCAGCCCCAGCATTTT. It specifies CATSRGGQGIIGNQPQHF.

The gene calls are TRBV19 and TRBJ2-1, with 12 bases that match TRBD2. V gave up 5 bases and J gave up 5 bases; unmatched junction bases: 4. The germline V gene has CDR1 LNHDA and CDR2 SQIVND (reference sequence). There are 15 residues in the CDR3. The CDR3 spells CASSPTSGGNNEQFF. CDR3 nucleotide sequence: TGTGCCAGTAGTCCGACTAGCGGGGGCAACAATGAGCAGTTCTTC.

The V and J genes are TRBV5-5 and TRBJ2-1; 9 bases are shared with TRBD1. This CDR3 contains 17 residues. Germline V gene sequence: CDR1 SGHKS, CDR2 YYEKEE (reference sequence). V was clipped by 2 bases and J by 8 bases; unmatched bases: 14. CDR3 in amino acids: CASSFDWGQGHLDEQFF. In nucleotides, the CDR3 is TGTGCCAGCAGCTTCGATTGGGGACAGGGCCATTTGGATGAGCAGTTCTTC.

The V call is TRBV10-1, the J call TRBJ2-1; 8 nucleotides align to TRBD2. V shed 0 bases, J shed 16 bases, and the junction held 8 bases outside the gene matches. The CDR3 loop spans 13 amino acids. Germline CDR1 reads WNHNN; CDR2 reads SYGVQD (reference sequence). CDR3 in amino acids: CASSESGTRRPFF. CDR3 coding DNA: TGCGCCAGCAGTGAGTCCGGGACTAGAAGGCCCTTCTTC.

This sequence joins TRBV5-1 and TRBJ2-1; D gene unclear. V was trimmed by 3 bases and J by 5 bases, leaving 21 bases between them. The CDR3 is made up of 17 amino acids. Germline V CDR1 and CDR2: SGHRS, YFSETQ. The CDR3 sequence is CASSSITGPARDNEQFF. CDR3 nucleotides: TGCGCCAGCAGCTCTATCACGGGTCCGGCTCGGGACAATGAGCAGTTCTTC.

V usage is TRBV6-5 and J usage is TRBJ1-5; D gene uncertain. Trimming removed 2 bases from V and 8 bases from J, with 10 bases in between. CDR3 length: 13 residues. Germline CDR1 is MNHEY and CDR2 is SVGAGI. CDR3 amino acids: CASSYHSREPQHF. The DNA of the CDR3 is TGTGCCAGCAGTTACCACTCCCGGGAGCCCCAGCATTTT.